One and the same sample provided the 7 T cell receptor beta chains below, sequenced in a study of CD8+ T cells in alopecia areata. RNA extraction and reverse transcription yielded cDNA as sequencing template. Repertoires were generated with immunoSEQ multiplex PCR, while TCRdb's copy carries only in-frame clones and drops some. Recorded here are about 300,000 clones, none singletons. Scientists pooled cutaneous lymph node cells and sorted them on CD4, CD8alpha, NKG2D, NKG2ACE and other markers. The sample taken for sequencing was CD4+ T cells sorted from a lymph node. These TCRs come from a C3H/HeJ mouse with alopecia areata. MHC haplotype of the mouse line: H2-k.

This clone occurred a few times. Gene names denote mouse genes. The CDR3 end lies 4 residues beyond the end of the read and is filled in from the germline J gene. This chain connects TRBV13-1 to TRBJ2-3; 10 bases map to TRBD2. V shed 2 bases and J 0 bases; nucleotides not matched to a gene: 3. Germline loops: CDR1 NSHNY, CDR2 SYGAGN. The CDR3 runs to 16 residues. CDR3 DNA (partial): TGTGCCAGCAGTGAGCCTGGGGGGGCTAGTGCAGAA. Its protein product is CASSEPGGASAE. The complete CDR3 reads CASSEPGGASAETLYF.

Remarks on this clone: The gene names given are mouse names. The read halts 4 residues ahead of the CDR3 end, with the missing end drawn from the germline J gene. Other nucleotide sequences from this sample produce the same CDR3. V gene TRBV5 combines with J gene TRBJ1-1, with 8 nucleotides matching TRBD1. This CDR3 spans 14 amino acids. The junction had 4 bases not matched to a gene; V was cut back by 4 bases and J by 3 bases. Germline V CDR1 and CDR2: LGHNA, YNLKQL (reference sequence). Here the CDR3 reads CASSPDRGDTEVFF. The DNA read from the CDR3 is TGTGCCAGCAGCCCCGACAGGGGTGACACA.

Worth noting for this clone: Gene labels here are mouse ones. The read is 4 residues too short to cover the CDR3 end, so that end is filled in from the germline J gene. V usage is TRBV19 and J usage is TRBJ1-2; 9 bases match TRBD1. The CDR3 is made up of 14 amino acids. Germline V gene lookup returns CDR1 FNHDT and CDR2 SITEND (reference sequence). V lost 4 bases and J lost 2; bases outside the gene matches: 3. This chain's CDR3 is CASSYRGQNSDYTF. The CDR3 bases that were read are TGTGCCAGCAGTTACAGGGGGCAGAACTCC.

This clone was counted a few times. The listed genes are named as in mouse. Other nucleotide sequences from this sample produce the same CDR3. CDR3 sequence: CTCSADRQYEQYF. Incomplete CDR3 DNA: TGCACCTGCAGTGCAGATAGACAGTAT. The V and J genes are TRBV1 and TRBJ2-7; a weak D match, TRBD1 (5 bases). The read ends 4 residues before the CDR3 terminus; that terminus is restored from the germline J gene. CDR3 length: 13 amino acids. CDR1 is NSQYPW, CDR2 LRSPGD, per germline (reference sequence).

In this sample, this clone turned up a few times. Gene names follow the mouse nomenclature. The observed sequence ends 4 residues before the CDR3 terminus, with the missing tail filled in from the germline J gene. V is TRBV13-1 and J is TRBJ2-3; 7 bases line up with TRBD1. Per germline, CDR1 NSHNY and CDR2 SYGAGN. Trimming took 6 bases from V and 0 from J; bases not matched to a gene: 4. The CDR3 length is 14 residues. The DNA read from the CDR3 is TGTGCCAGCAACAGGGGCACTAGTGCAGAA. Translating gives CASNRGTSAE. The full CDR3 is CASNRGTSAETLYF.

Concerning this clone: The gene names here belong to mouse. The read gets to within 4 residues of the CDR3 end, and the germline J gene fills in the rest. The chain couples TRBV5 to TRBJ2-7, with TRBD2 matching over 10 bases. The CDR3 is made up of 17 amino acids. Per the germline V gene, CDR1 is LGHNA and CDR2 is YNLKQL (reference sequence). Here the CDR3 reads CASSQEGSGLGPYEQYF. CDR3 DNA (partial): TGTGCCAGCAGCCAAGAAGGCTCGGGACTGGGGCCTTAT.

This clone was picked up a small number of times. The gene names here belong to mouse. The read terminates 4 residues ahead of where the CDR3 ends, so the germline J gene completes it. The chain is built from TRBV5 and TRBJ1-1, with D unclear. CDR1 LGHNA and CDR2 YNLKQL come from the germline V gene (reference sequence). Trimming took off 4 bases at V and 0 bases at J, with 6 bases between the two ends. CDR3 length equals 13 residues. The sequenced part of the CDR3 DNA is TGTGCCAGCAGCCGACACCCAAACACA. It yields the protein CASSRHPNT. The complete CDR3 sequence is CASSRHPNTEVFF.